The source of this TCR beta chain is a study of spatial heterogeneity in lung cancer. Study overall: Among detected sequences, beta-chain ones consistently exceeded alpha-chain ones in number. As counted in raw reads, each unique TCR and UMI combination appeared more than ten times on average.

Germline-derived CDR1 and CDR2 are SGHTA and FQGNSA. This CDR3 comprises 14 residues. V dropped 5 bases and J dropped 7 bases, with 14 bases sitting between them. Unique molecular identifiers tagged every individual TCR cDNA molecule. Each CDR3 protein gets one entry after TCRdb re-called the 5' RACE reads with MiXCR. The profile shows about 78,000 distinct CDR3 sequences, about 8% of them singletons. This clonotype was counted only a few times. As for time point: sample taken at primary tumor resection. Whole RNA, isolated from tumor, nontumor lung or frozen PBMC, was sequenced without prior sorting. The source of this sequence is a male donor with early-stage non-small cell lung cancer. Sequencing used PBMCs, obtained at surgery. The chain is built from TRBV7-2 and TRBJ1-4; D possibly corresponds to TRBD1 (5 bases). This CDR3 reads CASSPWSRGEKLFF. CDR3 coding DNA: TGTGCCAGCAGCCCCTGGAGTAGGGGTGAAAAACTGTTTTTT. Full variable domain (rest looked up from reference TRBV7-2 and TRBJ1-4): GAGVSQSPSNKVTEKGKDVELRCDPISGHTALYWYRQSLGQGLEFLIYFQGNSAPDKSGLPSDRFSAERTGGSVSTLTIQRTQQEDSAVYLCASSPWSRGEKLFFGSGTQLSVL.